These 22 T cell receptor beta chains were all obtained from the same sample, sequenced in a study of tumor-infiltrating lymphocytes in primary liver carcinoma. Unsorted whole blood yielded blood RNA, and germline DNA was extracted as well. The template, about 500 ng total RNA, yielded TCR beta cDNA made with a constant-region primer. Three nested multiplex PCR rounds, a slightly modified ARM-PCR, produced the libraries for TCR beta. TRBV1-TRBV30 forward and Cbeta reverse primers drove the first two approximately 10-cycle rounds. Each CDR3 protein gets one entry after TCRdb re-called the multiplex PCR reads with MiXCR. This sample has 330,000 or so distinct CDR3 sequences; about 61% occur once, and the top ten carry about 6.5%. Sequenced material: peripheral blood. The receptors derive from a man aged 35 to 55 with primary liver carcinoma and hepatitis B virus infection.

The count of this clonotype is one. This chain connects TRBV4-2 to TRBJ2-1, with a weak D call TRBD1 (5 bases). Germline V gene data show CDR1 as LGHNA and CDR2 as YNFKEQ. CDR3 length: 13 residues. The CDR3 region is CVSSQVRDNEQFF. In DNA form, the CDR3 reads TGTGTCAGTAGCCAGGTCAGGGACAATGAGCAGTTCTTC.

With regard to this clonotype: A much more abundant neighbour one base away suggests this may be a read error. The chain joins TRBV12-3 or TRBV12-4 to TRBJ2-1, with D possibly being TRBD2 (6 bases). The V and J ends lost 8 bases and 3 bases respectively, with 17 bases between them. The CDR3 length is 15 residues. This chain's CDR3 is CASGAPGTLYNEQFF. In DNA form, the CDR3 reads TGTGCCAGCGGAGCCCCCGGGACTCTCTACAATGAGCAGTTCTTC.

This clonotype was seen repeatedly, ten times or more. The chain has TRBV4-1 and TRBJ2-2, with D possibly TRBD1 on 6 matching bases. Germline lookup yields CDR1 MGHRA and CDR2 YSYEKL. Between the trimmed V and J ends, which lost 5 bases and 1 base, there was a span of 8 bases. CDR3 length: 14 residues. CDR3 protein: CASSLTGNTGELFF. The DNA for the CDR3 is TGCGCCAGCAGCTTGACAGGGAACACCGGGGAGCTGTTTTTT.

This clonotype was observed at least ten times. The CDR3, as DNA: TGTGCCAGCAGGGAATCCAGCGGGAGCGGCCCCTCGCAGTATTTT. Amino acids: CASRESSGSGPSQYF. V gene TRBV6-5 combines with J gene TRBJ2-3; 8 bases fit TRBD2. There are 15 residues in the CDR3. Per the germline V gene, CDR1 is MNHEY and CDR2 is SVGAGI. V lost 6 bases and J lost 10; bases outside the gene matches: 15.

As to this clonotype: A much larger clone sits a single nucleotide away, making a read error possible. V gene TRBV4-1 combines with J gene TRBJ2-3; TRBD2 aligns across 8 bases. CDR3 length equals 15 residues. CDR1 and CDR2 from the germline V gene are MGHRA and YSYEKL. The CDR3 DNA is TGCACCAGCAGCCCTCTCGGGAGGGGAATAGATACGCAGTATTTT. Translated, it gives CTSSPLGRGIDTQYF.

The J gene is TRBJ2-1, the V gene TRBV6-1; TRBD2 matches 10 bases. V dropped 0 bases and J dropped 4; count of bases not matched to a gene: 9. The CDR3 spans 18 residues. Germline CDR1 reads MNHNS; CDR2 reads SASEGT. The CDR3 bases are TGTGCCAGCAGTGAAGCTCGGAGTAGCGGGAGGATATACAATGAGCAGTTCTTC. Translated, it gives CASSEARSSGRIYNEQFF.

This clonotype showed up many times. The CDR3 loop reads CSVAGRLTGEQYF. The CDR3 DNA follows: TGCAGCGTTGCGGGGAGGTTAACTGGCGAGCAGTACTTC. This chain joins TRBV29-1 and TRBJ2-7, with a possible D match to TRBD2 (6 bases). The CDR3 totals 13 residues. Trimming cost V 4 bases and J 6 bases, with 16 bases left between them. Germline-derived CDR1 and CDR2 are SQVTM and ANQGSEA.

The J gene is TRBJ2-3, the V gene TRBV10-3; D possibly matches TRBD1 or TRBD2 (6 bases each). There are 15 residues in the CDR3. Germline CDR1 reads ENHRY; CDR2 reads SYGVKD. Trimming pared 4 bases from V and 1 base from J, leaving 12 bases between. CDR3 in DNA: TGTGCCATCAGTGTCGGGGGCGCGGGCACAGATACGCAGTATTTT. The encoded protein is CAISVGGAGTDTQYF.

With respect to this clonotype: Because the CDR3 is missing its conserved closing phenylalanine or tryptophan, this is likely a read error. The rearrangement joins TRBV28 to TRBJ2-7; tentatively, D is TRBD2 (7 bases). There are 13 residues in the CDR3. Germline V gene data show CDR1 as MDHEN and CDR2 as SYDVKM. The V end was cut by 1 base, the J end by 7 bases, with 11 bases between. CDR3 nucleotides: TGTGCCAGCAGTTTATATAGGGGGGGGGAGCAGTACCTC. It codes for CASSLYRGGEQYL.

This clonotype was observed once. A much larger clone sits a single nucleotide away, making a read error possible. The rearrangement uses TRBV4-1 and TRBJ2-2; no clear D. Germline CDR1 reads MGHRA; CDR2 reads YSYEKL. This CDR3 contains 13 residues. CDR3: CASNQDTVGELFF. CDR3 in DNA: TGCGCCAGCAACCAAGATACCGTCGGGGAGCTGTTTTTT.

Here the CDR3 reads CASSTILAGSYEQYF. The CDR3 bases are TGTGCCAGCAGCACCATTCTAGCGGGGAGCTACGAGCAGTACTTC. V usage is TRBV7-9 and J usage is TRBJ2-7; 9 nucleotides agree with TRBD2. Germline CDR1 is SEHNR and CDR2 is FQNEAQ (reference sequence). The J segment lost 3 bases and the V segment lost 5 bases, leaving 8 bases of the junction unmatched. The CDR3 contains 15 residues.

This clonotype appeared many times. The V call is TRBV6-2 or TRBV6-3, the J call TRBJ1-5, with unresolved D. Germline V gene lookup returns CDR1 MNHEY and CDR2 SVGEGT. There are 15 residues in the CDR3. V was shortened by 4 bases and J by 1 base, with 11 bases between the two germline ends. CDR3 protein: CASSWGGGSNQPQHF. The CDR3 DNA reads TGTGCCAGCAGTTGGGGTGGCGGAAGCAATCAGCCCCAGCATTTT.

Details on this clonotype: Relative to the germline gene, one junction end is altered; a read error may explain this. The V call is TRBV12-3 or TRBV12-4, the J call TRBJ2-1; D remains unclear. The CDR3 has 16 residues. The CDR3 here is CVSSPPSSSSYNEQFF. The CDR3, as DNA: TGTGTCAGCAGTCCTCCATCGAGTAGCTCTTACAATGAGCAGTTCTTC.

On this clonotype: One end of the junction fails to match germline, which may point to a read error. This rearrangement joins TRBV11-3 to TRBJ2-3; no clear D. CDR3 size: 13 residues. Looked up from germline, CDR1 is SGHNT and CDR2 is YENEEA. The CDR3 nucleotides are TGTGCCAGCAGCCAATCGGTGCCAGATTCGCAGTATTTT. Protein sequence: CASSQSVPDSQYF. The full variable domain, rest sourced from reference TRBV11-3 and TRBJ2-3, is EAGVVQSPRYKIIEKKQPVAFWCNPISGHNTLYWYLQNLGQGPELLIRYENEEAVDDSQLPKDRFSAERLKGVDSTLKIQPAELGDSAVYLCASSQSVPDSQYFGPGTRLTVL.

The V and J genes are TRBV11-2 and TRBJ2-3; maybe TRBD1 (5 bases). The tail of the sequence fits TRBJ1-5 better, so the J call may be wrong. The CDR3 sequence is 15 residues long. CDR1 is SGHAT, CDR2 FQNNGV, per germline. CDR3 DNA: TGTGCCAGCAGCGCTGACGGGGGGAGCACAAATACGCAGCATTTT. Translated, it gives CASSADGGSTNTQHF.

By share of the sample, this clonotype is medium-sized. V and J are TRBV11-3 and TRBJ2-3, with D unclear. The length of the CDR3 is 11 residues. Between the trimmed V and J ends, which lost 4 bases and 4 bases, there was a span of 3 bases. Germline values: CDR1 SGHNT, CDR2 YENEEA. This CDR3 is CASSSADTQYF. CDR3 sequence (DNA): TGTGCCAGCAGCTCAGCAGATACGCAGTATTTT.

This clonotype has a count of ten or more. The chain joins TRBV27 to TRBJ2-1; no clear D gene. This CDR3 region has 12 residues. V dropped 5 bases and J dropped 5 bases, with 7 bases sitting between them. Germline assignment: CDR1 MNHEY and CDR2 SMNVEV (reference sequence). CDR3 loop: CASSQTNNEQFF. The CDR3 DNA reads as TGTGCCAGCAGTCAAACCAACAATGAGCAGTTCTTC.

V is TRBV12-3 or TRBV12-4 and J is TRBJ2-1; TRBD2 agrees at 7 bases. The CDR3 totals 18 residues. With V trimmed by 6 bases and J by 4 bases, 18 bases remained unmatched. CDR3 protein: CASSRTGDDNGRYNEQFF. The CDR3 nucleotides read TGTGCCAGCAGCAGGACGGGGGATGATAACGGGAGGTACAATGAGCAGTTCTTC.

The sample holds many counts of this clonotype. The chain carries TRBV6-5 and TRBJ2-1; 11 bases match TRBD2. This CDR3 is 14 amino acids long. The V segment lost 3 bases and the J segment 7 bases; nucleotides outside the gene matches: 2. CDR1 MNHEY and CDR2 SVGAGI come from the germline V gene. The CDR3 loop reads CASSYSGRENEQFF. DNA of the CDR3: TGTGCCAGCAGTTATAGCGGGAGGGAGAATGAGCAGTTCTTC.

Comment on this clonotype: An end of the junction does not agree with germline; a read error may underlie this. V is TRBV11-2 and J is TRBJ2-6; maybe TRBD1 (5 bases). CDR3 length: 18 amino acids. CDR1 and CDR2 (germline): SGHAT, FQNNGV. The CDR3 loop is CASSLNMGLFSGANVLTF. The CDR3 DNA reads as TGTGCCAGTAGCTTAAACATGGGGCTCTTTTCTGGGGCCAACGTCCTGACTTTC.

The CDR3 DNA reads as TGTGCCAGCAGTACGCTCGGGATCGTCTCTGGAAACACCATATATTTT. Amino acids: CASSTLGIVSGNTIYF. The J gene is TRBJ1-3, the V gene TRBV28; D not resolved. The CDR3 covers 16 residues. Germline CDR1 MDHEN, CDR2 SYDVKM. The ends were cut back, 5 bases at V and 0 bases at J, with 14 bases in the middle.

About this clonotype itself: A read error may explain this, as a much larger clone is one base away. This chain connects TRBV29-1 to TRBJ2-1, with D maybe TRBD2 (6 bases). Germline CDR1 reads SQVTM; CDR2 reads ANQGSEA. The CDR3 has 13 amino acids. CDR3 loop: CGAEEGSYNEQFF. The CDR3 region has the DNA TGCGGCGCCGAGGAGGGTTCCTACAATGAGCAGTTCTTC.